The 10 T cell receptor beta chains reported below all come from one sample, sequenced in a study of blood T cell repertoires in COVID-19. This table comes from immunoSEQ multiplex PCR, and its TCRdb copy is limited to in-frame clones, with some not included. The table shows some 100,000 clones, with approximately 86% occurring only once. Sample: peripheral blood. The receptor source for this set is a man in his forties or fifties with acute or convalescent COVID-19.

The chain is built from TRBV24-1 and TRBJ1-5; 7 bases line up with TRBD1. V was pared by 3 bases and J by 4 bases, with 5 bases of the junction left unmatched. CDR1 is KGHDR and CDR2 is SFDVKD in the germline V gene. This CDR3 is built from 15 residues. CDR3 protein: CATSDPDRENQPQHF. CDR3 DNA: TGTGCCACCAGTGATCCCGACAGGGAGAATCAGCCCCAGCATTTT.

The chain uses TRBV7-9 and TRBJ1-6, with 10 bases identical to TRBD1. The J segment lost 6 bases and the V segment lost 8 bases, leaving 7 bases of the junction unmatched. Germline CDR1 and CDR2: SEHNR and FQNEAQ (reference sequence). The CDR3 contains 15 residues. This CDR3 is CASQAGTGANSPLHF. DNA for the CDR3: TGTGCCAGCCAGGCCGGGACAGGGGCTAATTCACCCCTCCACTTT.

The rearrangement links TRBV27 to TRBJ2-1; D may be TRBD2 (6 bases). The CDR3 totals 16 residues. CDR1 MNHEY and CDR2 SMNVEV come from the germline V gene (reference sequence). Trimming shortened V by 5 bases and J by 2 bases, and 16 bases separated the two germline ends. CDR3 nucleotides: TGTGCCAGCAGTCCGAATTTAGCGGAACCCTACAATGAGCAGTTCTTC. As protein: CASSPNLAEPYNEQFF.

This clone turned up a few times. The chain is built from TRBV19 and TRBJ2-3; 8 nucleotides line up with TRBD2. Germline CDR1 is LNHDA and CDR2 is SQIVND (reference sequence). J lost 6 bases, V lost 8 bases, and 16 bases had no gene match. The CDR3 is 16 residues long. CDR3 bases: TGTGCCAGTCGGCGGGAGGCCACCAGCATCGGTGATACGCAGTATTTT. Its protein product is CASRREATSIGDTQYF.

The V and J genes are TRBV4-1 and TRBJ1-3; D remains unclear. Deletions cut 1 base from V and 4 bases from J, with 14 bases between. The CDR3 covers 16 residues. Germline V gene lookup returns CDR1 MGHRA and CDR2 YSYEKL. As DNA, the CDR3 is TGCGCCAGCAGCCAAGCCCTCCGGGAACAAGGAAACACCATATATTTT. This codes for CASSQALREQGNTIYF.

V gene TRBV29-1 combines with J gene TRBJ2-2; 12 nucleotides match TRBD2. The CDR3 is 16 amino acids. Looked up from germline, CDR1 is SQVTM and CDR2 is ANQGSEA. The ends lost 4 bases at V and 5 bases at J; junction bases unmatched: 8. The CDR3 here is CSVVGSLAGGTGELFF. DNA for the CDR3: TGCAGCGTTGTGGGGTCTCTAGCGGGAGGGACCGGGGAGCTGTTTTTT.

A single count supports this clone. This rearrangement joins TRBV18 to TRBJ1-2, with no clear D. This CDR3 has 14 residues. Germline V gene lookup returns CDR1 KGHSH and CDR2 LQKENI. V gave up 2 bases and J gave up 4 bases, with 11 bases separating them. This chain's CDR3 is CASSPFKELYGYTF. CDR3 nucleotides: TGTGCCAGCTCACCATTCAAAGAACTCTATGGCTACACCTTC. The entire variable domain, with the rest obtained from reference TRBV18 and TRBJ1-2, is as follows: NAGVMQNPRHLVRRRGQEARLRCSPMKGHSHVYWYRQLPEEGLKFMVYLQKENIIDESGMPKERFSAEFPKEGPSILRIQQVVRGDSAAYFCASSPFKELYGYTFGSGTRLTVV.

J is TRBJ1-1 and V is TRBV19, with D uncertain. Trimming took off 0 bases at V and 4 bases at J, with 24 bases between the two ends. This CDR3 contains 19 residues. CDR1 and CDR2 from the germline V gene are LNHDA and SQIVND (reference sequence). DNA of the CDR3: TGTGCCAGTAGTATAGATGGGCTGTTGGAACAGATATTCTTCACTGAAGCTTTCTTT. Translation: CASSIDGLLEQIFFTEAFF.

The genes are TRBV9 and TRBJ2-1; 9 positions match TRBD2. The CDR3 consists of 15 residues. The V and J ends lost 0 bases and 11 bases, in that order; junction bases with no gene match: 9. In germline, CDR1 is SGDLS, CDR2 YYNGEE. In DNA, the CDR3 is TGTGCCAGCAGCGTAGTGGTAGCGGGAGTGCCACAGCAGTTCTTC. Encoded protein: CASSVVVAGVPQQFF.

The chain links TRBV6-5 to TRBJ2-7, with 9 bases lining up with TRBD2. Germline CDR1 reads MNHEY; CDR2 reads SVGAGI. The CDR3 loop spans 15 amino acids. Unmatched junction bases numbered 2, after V lost 0 bases and J lost 2 bases. The CDR3 loop reads CASSYSTSGTYEQYF. For the CDR3, the DNA is TGTGCCAGCAGTTACTCGACTAGCGGAACCTACGAGCAGTACTTC.